This T cell receptor (beta chain) was found in a study of T-cell reconstitution after alpha-beta-depleted transplantation in children. This clonotype was observed many times. Antigen specificity is unknown. The CDR3 sequence is 13 residues long. V dropped 0 bases and J dropped 6 bases, with 7 bases sitting between them. CDR1 and CDR2 from the germline V gene are MRHNA and SNTAGT. Preparation of the TCRbeta library was carried out with unique molecular identifiers. TCRdb analysed the PCR reads with MiXCR anew, one entry per CDR3 protein. Of about 280,000 distinct CDR3 sequences in the sample, 11% are singletons; the top ten hold roughly a quarter. Overall study results and limits: Certain patients had high TCRbeta diversity at day 60, and it came from recipient T cells and thymic progenitors that survived. Alpha-beta T cells about two months after transplant reportedly derived from several hundred expanded graft clones. T-cell counts and diversity were attributed mostly to newly produced T cells one year after transplant.

The clonotype was recovered from a male patient aged 2 to 9 who had a stem cell transplant for chronic granulomatous disease, so the T cells may come from the graft donor. The sample was peripheral blood, taken 180 days after TCRalphabeta/CD19-depleted stem cell transplant. J is TRBJ2-3 and V is TRBV6-4; no definite D call. The CDR3 bases are TGTGCCAGCAGTGACTCCAATTGGGATACGCAGTATTTT. As protein: CASSDSNWDTQYF.